Listed here are 17 T cell receptor beta chains from one sample, sequenced in a study. TCRdb reprocessed the RT-PCR reads with MiXCR, giving one entry per CDR3 protein. The sample lists about 680,000 distinct CDR3 sequences, 14% seen once, with just over 3.5% in the top ten. The sequenced material came from memory CD4+ T cells from blood. These receptors all come from a female donor in good health, serving as a healthy control.

V gene TRBV4-3 combines with J gene TRBJ1-4, with a weak D call TRBD1 (5 bases). Germline CDR1 reads LGHNA; CDR2 reads YSLEER. CDR3 length equals 18 residues. V was clipped by 1 base and J by 8 bases, with 23 bases between them. This CDR3 reads CASSQGIGRAGVGEKLFF. CDR3 bases: TGCGCCAGCAGCCAAGGCATTGGCAGGGCAGGAGTTGGGGAAAAACTGTTTTTT.

This clonotype was seen ten or more times. The gene calls are TRBV29-1 and TRBJ2-3; D is perhaps TRBD2 (6 bases). Germline V CDR1 and CDR2: SQVTM, ANQGSEA. V lost 4 bases to trimming and J lost 4 bases, with 9 bases between them. The CDR3 sequence is 12 residues long. Here the CDR3 DNA reads TGCAGCGTTGTGGCTAGCGCAGATACGCAGTATTTT. It specifies CSVVASADTQYF.

The chain has TRBV30 and TRBJ2-3; 11 bases agree with TRBD1. The CDR3 sequence is 15 residues long. Germline CDR1 reads GTSNPN; CDR2 reads SVGIG (reference sequence). The V segment lost 5 bases and the J segment 1 base; nucleotides outside the gene matches: 5. The CDR3, as DNA: TGTGCCTGGTCTAAGGGACAGGGGGGCACAGATACGCAGTATTTT. Encoded protein: CAWSKGQGGTDTQYF.

This clonotype showed up just a few times. The chain employs TRBV27 and TRBJ2-7; a weak D match, TRBD1 (5 bases). The CDR3 sequence is 15 residues long. With 5 bases removed from V and 0 bases from J, the gap between germline ends came to 14 bases. The germline gives CDR1 MNHEY, CDR2 SMNVEV (reference sequence). CDR3 protein: CASSGRQLFSYEQYF. CDR3 coding DNA: TGTGCCAGCAGTGGGCGACAGTTATTCTCCTACGAGCAGTACTTC.

This chain links TRBV11-2 with TRBJ1-6; possible D gene TRBD1, 6 bases. The germline gives CDR1 SGHAT, CDR2 FQNNGV. The CDR3 extends over 14 amino acids. V shed 5 bases and J shed 6 bases, with 11 bases lying between them. CDR3 residues: CASSTTGVNSPLHF. CDR3 sequence (DNA): TGTGCCAGCAGCACGACAGGCGTTAATTCACCCCTCCACTTT.

The rearrangement joins TRBV7-8 to TRBJ1-5; possible D gene TRBD1, 6 bases. Between the trimmed V and J ends, which lost 7 bases and 5 bases, there was a span of 15 bases. The CDR3 sequence is 14 residues long. CDR1 is SGHVS, CDR2 FQNEAQ, per germline. In nucleotides, the CDR3 is TGTGCCAGCACCGAACGGACAGCCGATCAGCCCCAGCATTTT. Translated: CASTERTADQPQHF.

This clonotype was seen repeatedly, ten times or more. The rearrangement links TRBV5-1 to TRBJ1-2; 11 nucleotides agree with TRBD1. The CDR3 contains 15 residues. The germline V gene encodes CDR1 SGHRS and CDR2 YFSETQ. Germline trimming cut 1 base from V and 4 bases from J; bases unmatched to any gene: 3. The CDR3 here is CASSLLGQGGYGYTF. CDR3 DNA sequence: TGCGCCAGCAGCTTGTTGGGACAGGGGGGCTATGGCTACACCTTC.

Many counts were recorded for this clonotype. The J gene is TRBJ2-5, the V gene TRBV7-9; 7 bases are shared with TRBD1. There are 15 residues in the CDR3. Germline V CDR1 and CDR2: SEHNR, FQNEAQ (reference sequence). J was trimmed by 2 bases and V by 5 bases; bases with no gene match: 8. The CDR3 DNA is TGTGCCAGCAGCCCGCGACAGGGACCTCAAGAGACCCAGTACTTC. This gives the protein CASSPRQGPQETQYF.

This clonotype was recorded many times. The junction shows a germline mismatch at one end, possibly a read error. This rearrangement joins TRBV5-1 to TRBJ2-3; D is possibly TRBD1 (6 bases). Per germline, CDR1 SGHRS and CDR2 YFSETQ. The CDR3 spans 13 residues. In DNA form, the CDR3 reads TGTGCCAGCAGCTCACAGGGTACAGATACGCAGTATTTT. This codes for CASSSQGTDTQYF.

This clonotype was seen a handful of times. This chain joins TRBV7-2 and TRBJ2-3, with D uncertain. CDR3 length: 14 residues. Germline values: CDR1 SGHTA, CDR2 FQGNSA. Trimming removed 4 bases at V and 6 bases at J, with 14 bases between. This CDR3 reads CASSSYVRADTQYF. CDR3 sequence (DNA): TGTGCCAGCAGCTCCTACGTCCGGGCGGATACGCAGTATTTT. The variable domain in full, completed from reference TRBV7-2 and TRBJ2-3, reads GAGVSQSPSNKVTEKGKDVELRCDPISGHTALYWYRQSLGQGLEFLIYFQGNSAPDKSGLPSDRFSAERTGGSVSTLTIQRTQQEDSAVYLCASSSYVRADTQYFGPGTRLTVL.

There are a few counts of this clonotype. This sequence joins TRBV9 and TRBJ1-2, with D unclear. V shed 0 bases and J shed 1 base, with 10 bases lying between them. Per germline, CDR1 SGDLS and CDR2 YYNGEE. The CDR3 has 15 amino acids. The DNA of the CDR3 is TGTGCCAGCAGCGTAGATTCGGGGTTTAACTATGGCTACACCTTC. It yields the protein CASSVDSGFNYGYTF.

This clonotype was counted at least ten times. V and J are TRBV29-1 and TRBJ1-1; 7 positions agree with TRBD1. Looked up from germline, CDR1 is SQVTM and CDR2 is ANQGSEA. The V and J ends lost 4 bases and 3 bases, in that order; junction bases with no gene match: 2. CDR3 size: 12 residues. The CDR3 reads CSVGQGDTEAFF. CDR3 sequence (DNA): TGCAGCGTTGGACAGGGCGACACTGAAGCTTTCTTT. Filled out from reference TRBV29-1 and TRBJ1-1, the complete variable domain reads SAVISQKPSRDICQRGTSLTIQCQVDSQVTMMFWYRQQPGQSLTLIATANQGSEATYESGFVIDKFPISRPNLTFSTLTVSNMSPEDSSIYLCSVGQGDTEAFFGQGTRLTVV.

At least ten counts were recorded for this clonotype. The chain employs TRBV6-2 or TRBV6-3 and TRBJ2-7, with TRBD2 identical over 7 bases. Germline V gene sequence: CDR1 MNHEY, CDR2 SVGEGT. This CDR3 has 13 residues. The V gene end was trimmed by 8 bases and the J gene end by 3 bases; junction bases not matched to a gene: 7. The chain's CDR3 is CASWGGGLYEQYF. The CDR3 nucleotides are TGTGCCAGCTGGGGGGGAGGCCTCTACGAGCAGTACTTC.

There are a few counts of this clonotype. This chain uses TRBV7-9 with TRBJ1-4; no clear D. Germline CDR1 SEHNR, CDR2 FQNEAQ (reference sequence). The CDR3 loop spans 15 amino acids. The ends were cut back, 5 bases at V and 5 bases at J, with 15 bases in the middle. For the CDR3, the DNA is TGTGCCAGCAGCCCCCGCGGCGGGCACAATGAAAAACTGTTTTTT. It specifies CASSPRGGHNEKLFF.

This clonotype showed up many times. The chain recombines TRBV12-3 or TRBV12-4 with TRBJ1-5; no clear D. The CDR3 has 15 residues. The ends were cut back, 3 bases at V and 1 base at J, with 10 bases in the middle. The CDR3 bases are TGTGCCAGCAGTTTTGGAGGGTTCAGCAATCAGCCCCAGCATTTT. Residues: CASSFGGFSNQPQHF.

There are many counts of this clonotype. V usage is TRBV12-3 or TRBV12-4 and J usage is TRBJ1-3; 8 bases match TRBD1. V was clipped by 1 base and J by 2 bases; unmatched bases: 10. The CDR3 sequence is 18 residues long. This CDR3 reads CASSLERGRQGTGNTIYF. In nucleotides, the CDR3 is TGTGCCAGCAGTTTAGAGCGGGGGAGACAGGGGACTGGAAACACCATATATTTT.

The chain recombines TRBV14 with TRBJ1-1; D is unclear. Trimming left V 2 bases short and J 4 bases short, with 2 bases between. This CDR3 has 11 residues. Germline V gene data show CDR1 as SGHDN and CDR2 as FVKESK. CDR3 sequence reads: CASSQSTEAFF. DNA for the CDR3: TGTGCCAGCAGCCAATCCACTGAAGCTTTCTTT.